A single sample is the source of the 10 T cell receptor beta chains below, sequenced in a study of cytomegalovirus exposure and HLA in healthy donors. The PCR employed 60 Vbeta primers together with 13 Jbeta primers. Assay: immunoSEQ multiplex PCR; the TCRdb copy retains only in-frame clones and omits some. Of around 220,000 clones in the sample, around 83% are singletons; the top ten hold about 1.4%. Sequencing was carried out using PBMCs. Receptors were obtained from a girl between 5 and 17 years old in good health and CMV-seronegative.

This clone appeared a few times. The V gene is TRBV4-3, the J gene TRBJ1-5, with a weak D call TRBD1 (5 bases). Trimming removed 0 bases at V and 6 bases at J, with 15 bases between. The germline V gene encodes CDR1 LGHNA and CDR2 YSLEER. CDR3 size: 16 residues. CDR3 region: CASSQDGGGAGQPQHF. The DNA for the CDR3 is TGCGCCAGCAGCCAAGATGGGGGGGGAGCGGGTCAGCCCCAGCATTTT.

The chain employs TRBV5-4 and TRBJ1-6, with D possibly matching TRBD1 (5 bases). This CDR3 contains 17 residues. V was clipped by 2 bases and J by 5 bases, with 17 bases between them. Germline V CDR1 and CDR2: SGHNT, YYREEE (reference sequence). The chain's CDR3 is CASSFNRGTSNNSPLHF. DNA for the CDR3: TGTGCCAGCAGCTTCAACCGGGGGACTTCTAATAATTCACCCCTCCACTTT.

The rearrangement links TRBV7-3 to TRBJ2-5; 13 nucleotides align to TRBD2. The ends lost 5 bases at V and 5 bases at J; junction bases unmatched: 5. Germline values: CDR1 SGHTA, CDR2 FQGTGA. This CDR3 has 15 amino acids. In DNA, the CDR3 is TGTGCCAGCAGCCGCACTAGCGGGAGGGTTGAGACCCAGTACTTC. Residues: CASSRTSGRVETQYF.

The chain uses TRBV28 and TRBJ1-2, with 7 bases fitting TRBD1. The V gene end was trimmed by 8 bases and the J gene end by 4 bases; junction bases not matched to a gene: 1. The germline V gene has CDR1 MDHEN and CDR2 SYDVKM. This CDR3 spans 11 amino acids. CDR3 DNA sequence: TGTGCCAGCGGACAGGTCTATGGCTACACCTTC. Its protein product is CASGQVYGYTF.

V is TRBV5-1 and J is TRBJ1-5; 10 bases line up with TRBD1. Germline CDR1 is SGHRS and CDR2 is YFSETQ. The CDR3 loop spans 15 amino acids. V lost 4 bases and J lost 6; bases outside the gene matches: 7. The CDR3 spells CASSAGTGAFQPQHF. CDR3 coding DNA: TGCGCCAGCAGCGCGGGGACAGGGGCGTTTCAGCCCCAGCATTTT.

CDR3: CASSPGLGTDTQYF. The CDR3 region has the DNA TGCGCCAGCAGCCCGGGACTAGGAACAGATACGCAGTATTTT. V gene TRBV4-3 combines with J gene TRBJ2-3; TRBD2 matches 8 bases. Looked up from germline, CDR1 is LGHNA and CDR2 is YSLEER. The junction had 3 bases not matched to a gene; V was cut back by 4 bases and J by 3 bases. This CDR3 contains 14 residues.

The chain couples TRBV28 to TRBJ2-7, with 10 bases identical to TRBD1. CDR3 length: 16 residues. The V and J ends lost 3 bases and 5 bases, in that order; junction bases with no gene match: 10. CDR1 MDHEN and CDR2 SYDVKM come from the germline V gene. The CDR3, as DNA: TGTGCCAGCAGTTTTTTAACGGGACAGGGGATCCACGAGCAGTACTTC. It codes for CASSFLTGQGIHEQYF.

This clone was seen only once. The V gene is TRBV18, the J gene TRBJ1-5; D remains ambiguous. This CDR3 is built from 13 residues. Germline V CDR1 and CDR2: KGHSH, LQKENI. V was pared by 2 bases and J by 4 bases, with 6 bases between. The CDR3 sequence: CASSPGRNQPQHF. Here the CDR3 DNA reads TGTGCCAGCTCACCAGGGAGAAATCAGCCCCAGCATTTT.

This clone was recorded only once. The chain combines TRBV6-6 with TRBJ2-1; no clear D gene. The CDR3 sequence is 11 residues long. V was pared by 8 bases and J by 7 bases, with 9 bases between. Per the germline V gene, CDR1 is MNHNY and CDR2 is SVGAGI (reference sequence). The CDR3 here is CASGIGNEQFF. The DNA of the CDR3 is TGTGCCAGCGGTATCGGGAATGAGCAGTTCTTC.

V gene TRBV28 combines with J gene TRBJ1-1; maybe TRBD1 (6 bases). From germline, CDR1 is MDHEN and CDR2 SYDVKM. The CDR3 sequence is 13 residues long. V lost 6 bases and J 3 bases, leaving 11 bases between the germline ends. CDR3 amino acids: CASSDNRDTEAFF. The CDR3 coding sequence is TGTGCCAGCAGCGACAACAGGGACACTGAAGCTTTCTTT.